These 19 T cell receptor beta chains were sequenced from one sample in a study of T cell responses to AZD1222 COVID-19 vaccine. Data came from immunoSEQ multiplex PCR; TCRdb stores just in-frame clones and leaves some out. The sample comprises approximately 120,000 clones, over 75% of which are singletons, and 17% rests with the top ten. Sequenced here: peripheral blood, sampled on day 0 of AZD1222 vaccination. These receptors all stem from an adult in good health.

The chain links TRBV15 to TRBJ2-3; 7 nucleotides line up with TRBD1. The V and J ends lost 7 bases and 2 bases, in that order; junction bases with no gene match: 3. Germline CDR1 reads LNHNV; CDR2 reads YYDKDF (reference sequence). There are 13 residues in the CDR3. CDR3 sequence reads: CATTGTVTDTQYF. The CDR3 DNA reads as TGTGCCACCACCGGGACAGTCACAGATACGCAGTATTTT.

CDR3 residues: CASSLEGSLMNTEAFF. The CDR3 nucleotides are TGCGCCAGCAGCTTGGAGGGGTCCTTGATGAACACTGAAGCTTTCTTT. The chain links TRBV5-1 to TRBJ1-1, with D perhaps matching TRBD1 (5 bases). Germline CDR1 and CDR2: SGHRS and YFSETQ. This CDR3 spans 16 amino acids. The V end was cut by 0 bases, the J end by 0 bases, with 12 bases between.

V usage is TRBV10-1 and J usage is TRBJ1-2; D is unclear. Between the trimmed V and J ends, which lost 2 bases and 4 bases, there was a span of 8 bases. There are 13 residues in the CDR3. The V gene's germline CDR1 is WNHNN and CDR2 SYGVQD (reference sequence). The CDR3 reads CASSEKGPYGYTF. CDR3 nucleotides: TGCGCCAGCAGTGAGAAGGGCCCCTATGGCTACACCTTC.

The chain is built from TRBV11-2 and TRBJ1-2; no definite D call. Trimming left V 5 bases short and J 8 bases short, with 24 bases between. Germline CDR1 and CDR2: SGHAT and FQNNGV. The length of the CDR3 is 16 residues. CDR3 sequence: CASSPVRRVGSSGYTF. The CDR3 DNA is TGTGCCAGCAGCCCCGTAAGACGAGTCGGGAGTAGCGGCTACACCTTC.

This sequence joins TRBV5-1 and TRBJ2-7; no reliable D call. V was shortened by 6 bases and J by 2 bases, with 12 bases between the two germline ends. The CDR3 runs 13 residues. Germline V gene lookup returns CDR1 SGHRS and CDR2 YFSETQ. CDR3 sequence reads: CASNRDGPYEQYF. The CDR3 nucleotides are TGCGCCAGCAACCGCGACGGACCCTACGAGCAGTACTTC.

For the CDR3, the DNA is TGTGCCAGCAGCCTGATAGCGGGAGGGCCGTCTTCCTACAATGAGCAGTTCTTC. This sequence encodes CASSLIAGGPSSYNEQFF. J is TRBJ2-1 and V is TRBV3-1 (or the pseudogene TRBV3-2), with TRBD2 identical over 11 bases. This CDR3 is built from 18 residues. The germline gives CDR1 LGHDT, CDR2 YNNKEL (reference sequence). The V gene end was trimmed by 4 bases and the J gene end by 1 base; junction bases not matched to a gene: 9.

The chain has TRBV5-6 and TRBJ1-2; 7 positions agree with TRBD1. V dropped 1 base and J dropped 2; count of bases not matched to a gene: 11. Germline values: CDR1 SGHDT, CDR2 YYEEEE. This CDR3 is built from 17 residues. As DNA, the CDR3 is TGTGCCAGCAGCTTGTGGGGGACAGTCGTTAGAAACTATGGCTACACCTTC. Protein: CASSLWGTVVRNYGYTF.

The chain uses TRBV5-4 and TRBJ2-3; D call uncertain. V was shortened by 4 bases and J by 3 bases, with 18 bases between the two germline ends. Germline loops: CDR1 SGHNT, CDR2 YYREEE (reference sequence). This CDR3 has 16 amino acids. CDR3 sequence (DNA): TGTGCCAGCAGCACAATAAGGCCTCACCTGACAGATACGCAGTATTTT. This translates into CASSTIRPHLTDTQYF.

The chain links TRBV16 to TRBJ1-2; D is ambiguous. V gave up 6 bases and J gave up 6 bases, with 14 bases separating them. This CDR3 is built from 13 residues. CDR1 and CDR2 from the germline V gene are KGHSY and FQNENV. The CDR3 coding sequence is TGTGCCAGCAGTCCCTTTTCGGTGGATGGCTACACCTTC. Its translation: CASSPFSVDGYTF.

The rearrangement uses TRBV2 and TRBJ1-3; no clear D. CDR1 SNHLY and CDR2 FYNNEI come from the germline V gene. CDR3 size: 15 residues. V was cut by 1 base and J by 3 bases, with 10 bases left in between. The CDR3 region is CASSEEQFGGNTIYF. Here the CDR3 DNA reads TGTGCCAGCAGTGAAGAACAGTTTGGTGGAAACACCATATATTTT. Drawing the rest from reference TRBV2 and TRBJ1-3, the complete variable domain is EPEVTQTPSHQVTQMGQEVILRCVPISNHLYFYWYRQILGQKVEFLVSFYNNEISEKSEIFDDQFSVERPDGSNFTLKIRSTKLEDSAMYFCASSEEQFGGNTIYFGEGSWLTVV.

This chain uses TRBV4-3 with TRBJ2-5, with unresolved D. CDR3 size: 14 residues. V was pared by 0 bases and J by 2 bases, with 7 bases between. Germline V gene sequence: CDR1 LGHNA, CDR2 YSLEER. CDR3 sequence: CASSQDVYQETQYF. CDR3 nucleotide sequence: TGCGCCAGCAGCCAAGATGTTTATCAAGAGACCCAGTACTTC.

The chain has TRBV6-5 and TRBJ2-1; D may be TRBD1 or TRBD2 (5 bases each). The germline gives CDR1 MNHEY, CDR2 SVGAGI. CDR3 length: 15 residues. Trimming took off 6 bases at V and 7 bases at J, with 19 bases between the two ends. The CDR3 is CASSPQGADVNEQFF. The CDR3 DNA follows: TGTGCCAGCAGCCCGCAGGGAGCTGATGTAAATGAGCAGTTCTTC.

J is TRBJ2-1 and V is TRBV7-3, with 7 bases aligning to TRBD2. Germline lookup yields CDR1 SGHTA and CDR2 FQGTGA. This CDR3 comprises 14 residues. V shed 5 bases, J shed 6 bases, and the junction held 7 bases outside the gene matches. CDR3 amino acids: CASSPTRTSNEQFF. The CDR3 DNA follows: TGTGCCAGCAGCCCTACCCGGACTAGCAATGAGCAGTTCTTC.

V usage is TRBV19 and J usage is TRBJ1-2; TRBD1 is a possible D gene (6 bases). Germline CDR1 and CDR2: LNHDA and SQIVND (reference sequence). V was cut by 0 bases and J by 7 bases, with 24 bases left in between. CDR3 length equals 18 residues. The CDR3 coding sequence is TGTGCCAGTAGTATAGATCGGCAGGGGATTAGGGGGGCACCTGGCTACACCTTC. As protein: CASSIDRQGIRGAPGYTF.

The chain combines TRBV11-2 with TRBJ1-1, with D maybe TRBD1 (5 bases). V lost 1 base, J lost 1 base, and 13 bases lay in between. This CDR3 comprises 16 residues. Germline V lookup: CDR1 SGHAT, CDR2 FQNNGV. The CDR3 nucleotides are TGTGCCAGCAGCTTAGTGGGTGCAGGGCCGAACACTGAAGCTTTCTTT. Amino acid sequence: CASSLVGAGPNTEAFF.

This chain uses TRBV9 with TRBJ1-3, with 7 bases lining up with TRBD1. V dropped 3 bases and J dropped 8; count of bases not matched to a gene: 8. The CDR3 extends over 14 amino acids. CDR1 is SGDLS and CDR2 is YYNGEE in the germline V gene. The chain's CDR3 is CASSGQGWGDTIYF. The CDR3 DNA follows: TGTGCCAGCAGCGGACAGGGCTGGGGGGACACCATATATTTT.

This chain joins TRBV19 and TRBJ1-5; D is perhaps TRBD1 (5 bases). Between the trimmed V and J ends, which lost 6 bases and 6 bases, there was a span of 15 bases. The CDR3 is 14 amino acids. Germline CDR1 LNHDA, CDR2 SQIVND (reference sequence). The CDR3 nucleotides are TGTGCCAGTAGGGCCGGGACGGCGCTTCAGCCCCAGCATTTT. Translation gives CASRAGTALQPQHF.

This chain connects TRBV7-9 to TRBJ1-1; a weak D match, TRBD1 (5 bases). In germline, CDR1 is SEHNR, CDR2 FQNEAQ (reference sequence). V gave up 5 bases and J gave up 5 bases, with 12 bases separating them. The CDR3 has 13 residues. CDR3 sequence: CASSERGATEAFF. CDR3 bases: TGTGCCAGCAGCGAGCGGGGCGCGACTGAAGCTTTCTTT.

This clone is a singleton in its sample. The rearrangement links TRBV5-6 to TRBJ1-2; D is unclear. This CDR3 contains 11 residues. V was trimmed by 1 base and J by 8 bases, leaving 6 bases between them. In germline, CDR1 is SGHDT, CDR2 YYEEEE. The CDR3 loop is CASSLSQGYTF. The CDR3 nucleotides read TGTGCCAGCAGCTTGTCACAGGGCTACACCTTC.